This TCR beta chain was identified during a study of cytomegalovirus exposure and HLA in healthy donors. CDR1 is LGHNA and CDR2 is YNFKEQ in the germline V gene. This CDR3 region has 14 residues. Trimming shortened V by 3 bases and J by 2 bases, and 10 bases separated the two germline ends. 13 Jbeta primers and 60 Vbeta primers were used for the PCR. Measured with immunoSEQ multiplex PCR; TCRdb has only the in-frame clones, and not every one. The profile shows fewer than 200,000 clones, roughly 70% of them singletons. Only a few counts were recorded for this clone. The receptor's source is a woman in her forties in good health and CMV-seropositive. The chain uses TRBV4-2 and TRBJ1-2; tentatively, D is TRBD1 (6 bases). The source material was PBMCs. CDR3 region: CASSQDGQNYGYTF. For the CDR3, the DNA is TGTGCCAGCAGCCAGGATGGACAGAACTATGGCTACACCTTC.